This T cell receptor (beta chain) was observed in a study of T-cell memory formation after mild COVID-19. General study results and limits: Contracting clones from day 15 to 85 showed balanced CD4/CD8; later expanders favored CD4+.

Libraries for TCRalpha and TCRbeta carried sample barcodes and unique molecular identifiers via 5'RACE. TCRdb re-derived calls from the 5' RACE reads in MiXCR, one entry per CDR3 protein. The sample includes about 290,000 distinct CDR3 sequences, around 15% of them seen just once. To note about this clonotype: Its matching antigen is unknown.

After removal of 6 bases from V and 3 bases from J, the junction contained 10 bases not matched to a gene. This CDR3 contains 17 residues. Germline values: CDR1 DFQATT, CDR2 SNEGSKA (reference sequence). This sequence joins TRBV20-1 and TRBJ2-1, with TRBD2 matching over 14 bases. This TCR was sampled from a man aged 18 to 30 who had mild COVID-19 (a few samples of this study predate the infection). Cell type and time point are not known. Sample: PBMCs or a T cell subset sorted from them (not recorded which). The CDR3 DNA sequence: TGCAGTGCCTTGCGGACTAGCGGGGGGAAGGGCTACAATGAGCAGTTCTTC. Residues: CSALRTSGGKGYNEQFF.